Below are 25 T cell receptor beta chains sequenced from a single sample in a study of T cells in Graves' hyperthyroidism and ophthalmopathy. From RNA transcripts, TCR beta CDR3 regions were amplified. HTBI primers were employed in a first-round RT-PCR of the TCR CDR3. TCRdb reprocessed the multiplex PCR reads via MiXCR and lists one record per CDR3 protein. The sample lists fewer than 600,000 distinct CDR3 sequences; about 15% were seen once. Input material: blood. These receptor sequences come from a woman under 30 with Graves' hyperthyroidism.

The chain uses TRBV6-2 or TRBV6-3 and TRBJ2-1; D not certain. Germline V gene data show CDR1 as MNHEY and CDR2 as SVGEGT. The CDR3 extends over 12 amino acids. V lost 2 bases and J 8 bases, leaving 7 bases between the germline ends. Here the CDR3 DNA reads TGTGCCAGCAGTTACGTGGGCGATGAGCAGTTCTTC. Protein: CASSYVGDEQFF.

This clonotype has more than one count but fewer than ten. The genes are TRBV12-3 or TRBV12-4 and TRBJ2-7; D is unresolved. Trimming removed 3 bases at V and 4 bases at J, with 7 bases between. This CDR3 comprises 12 residues. CDR3 nucleotides: TGTGCCAGCAGTTTCCAGTTGTACGAGCAGTACGTC. It specifies CASSFQLYEQYV.

This clonotype was picked up many times. The chain joins TRBV6-2 or TRBV6-3 to TRBJ1-5, with 7 nucleotides matching TRBD1. The junction had 8 bases not matched to a gene; V was cut back by 6 bases and J by 3 bases. The germline CDR1 and CDR2 sequences are MNHEY and SVGEGT. The length of the CDR3 is 15 residues. CDR3 coding DNA: TGTGCCAGCAGCCCCACGACAGGGCTCAATCAGCCCCAGCATTTT. Its protein product is CASSPTTGLNQPQHF.

This clonotype has ten or more counts. The V call is TRBV6-1, the J call TRBJ2-2, with 7 bases matching TRBD1. Per the germline V gene, CDR1 is MNHNS and CDR2 is SASEGT. Trimming took 5 bases from V and 5 from J; bases not matched to a gene: 8. The CDR3 runs to 15 residues. CDR3 bases: TGTGCCAGCAGTTTTGGGGGACAGAGAACCGGGGAGCTGTTTTTT. Amino acid sequence: CASSFGGQRTGELFF.

This clonotype was found many times. V usage is TRBV12-3 or TRBV12-4 and J usage is TRBJ2-7; 7 nucleotides align to TRBD1. CDR3 length equals 14 residues. J lost 0 bases, V lost 7 bases, and 6 bases had no gene match. CDR3 sequence (DNA): TGTGCCAGCACTACCGGGACAGACTCCTACGAGCAGTACTTC. Amino acids: CASTTGTDSYEQYF.

The chain has TRBV19 and TRBJ1-2; D perhaps matches TRBD1 (5 bases). Germline V CDR1 and CDR2: LNHDA, SQIVND (reference sequence). This CDR3 is 15 amino acids long. Trimming cost V 3 bases and J 1 base, with 12 bases left between them. DNA of the CDR3: TGTGCCAGTAGTATGGGCCAGGGAATTAACTATGGCTACACCTTC. This encodes CASSMGQGINYGYTF. Full variable domain (missing parts from reference TRBV19 and TRBJ1-2): DGGITQSPKYLFRKEGQNVTLSCEQNLNHDAMYWYRQDPGQGLRLIYYSQIVNDFQKGDIAEGYSVSREKKESFPLTVTSAQKNPTAFYLCASSMGQGINYGYTFGSGTRLTVV.

This clonotype appeared many times. The chain is built from TRBV3-1 and TRBJ1-1; D gene unclear. Germline CDR1 reads LGHDT; CDR2 reads YNNKEL (reference sequence). The CDR3 covers 14 residues. V lost 6 bases and J 1 base, leaving 12 bases between the germline ends. CDR3 nucleotide sequence: TGTGCCAGCAGTCTTAGAAAGGCGAACACTGAAGCTTTCTTT. Protein: CASSLRKANTEAFF.

This clonotype was detected once. This chain links TRBV6-2 or TRBV6-3 with TRBJ2-2, with a weak D call TRBD2 (6 bases). Germline-derived CDR1 and CDR2 are MNHEY and SVGEGT. Trimming left V 5 bases short and J 7 bases short, with 14 bases between. The CDR3 covers 14 residues. CDR3 in amino acids: CASSRDGRGGELFF. Here the CDR3 DNA reads TGTGCCAGCAGTCGGGACGGGCGGGGCGGGGAGCTGTTTTTT.

This clonotype was recorded many times. V gene TRBV20-1 combines with J gene TRBJ2-1, with D possibly TRBD2 on 6 matching bases. CDR1 and CDR2 (germline): DFQATT, SNEGSKA (reference sequence). CDR3 length: 14 residues. Trimming stripped 6 bases from V and 4 bases from J, with 16 bases between. As DNA, the CDR3 is TGCAGTGCGCCTAGGGACTCCGAGTACAATGAGCAGTTCTTC. Protein product: CSAPRDSEYNEQFF.

The sample holds many counts of this clonotype. The chain employs TRBV12-3 or TRBV12-4 and TRBJ1-5; D not resolved. The CDR3 has 14 residues. The ends were cut back, 6 bases at V and 4 bases at J, with 13 bases in the middle. The CDR3 DNA sequence: TGTGCCAGCAGCCGGGGAGCCCAAAATCAGCCCCAGCATTTT. Translated: CASSRGAQNQPQHF.

This clonotype showed up many times. This chain connects TRBV11-3 to TRBJ2-1, with a weak D call TRBD2 (5 bases). Trimming left V 5 bases short and J 5 bases short, with 13 bases between. Germline CDR1 SGHNT, CDR2 YENEEA. This CDR3 region has 14 residues. The DNA for the CDR3 is TGTGCCAGCAGCCCCGAACTAGGGCACAATGAGCAGTTCTTC. Translating it yields CASSPELGHNEQFF.

This clonotype was recorded at least ten times. The chain joins TRBV3-1 to TRBJ1-2; 8 bases align to TRBD1. The ends lost 0 bases at V and 13 bases at J; junction bases unmatched: 7. There are 13 residues in the CDR3. Germline V gene sequence: CDR1 LGHDT, CDR2 YNNKEL (reference sequence). The CDR3 sequence is CASSQDFGQGCTF. The DNA for the CDR3 is TGTGCCAGCAGCCAAGATTTCGGACAGGGTTGCACCTTC.

This clonotype has a count of ten or more. The chain carries TRBV30 and TRBJ1-1, with a tentative D call TRBD1 (5 bases). The germline V gene encodes CDR1 GTSNPN and CDR2 SVGIG (reference sequence). V gave up 8 bases and J gave up 11 bases, with 18 bases separating them. This CDR3 is built from 11 residues. The CDR3 loop reads CAGPGPGVAFF. The CDR3 nucleotides are TGTGCCGGGCCAGGGCCGGGTGTGGCTTTCTTT. Full variable domain (remainder filled in from reference TRBV30 and TRBJ1-1): SQTIHQWPATLVQPVGSPLSLECTVEGTSNPNLYWYRQAAGRGLQLLFYSVGIGQISSEVPQNLSASRPQDRQFILSSKKLLLSDSGFYLCAGPGPGVAFFGQGTRLTVV.

This clonotype was detected ten times or more. CDR3 nucleotide sequence: TGTGCCAGCAGTTACGGGGGCCTGAACACTGAAGCTTTCTTT. It translates to CASSYGGLNTEAFF. This sequence joins TRBV6-6 and TRBJ1-1; the D gene is possibly TRBD1 (6 bases). This CDR3 region has 14 residues. The germline CDR1 and CDR2 sequences are MNHNY and SVGAGI (reference sequence). V was shortened by 2 bases and J by 0 bases, with 7 bases between the two germline ends.

This clonotype occurred many times. The chain uses TRBV18 and TRBJ2-5; maybe TRBD2 (7 bases). V was cut by 0 bases and J by 1 base, with 12 bases left in between. Germline CDR1 and CDR2: KGHSH and LQKENI. The CDR3 runs to 16 residues. The CDR3 DNA is TGTGCCAGCTCACCACCGGGGGGGCTCGTCCAAGAGACCCAGTACTTC. Translated, it gives CASSPPGGLVQETQYF.

This chain links TRBV9 with TRBJ1-3, with D possibly being TRBD1 (5 bases). Germline V CDR1 and CDR2: SGDLS, YYNGEE. Trimming left V 4 bases short and J 0 bases short, with 14 bases between. This CDR3 has 16 residues. The chain's CDR3 is CASSSRDRSSGNTIYF. The CDR3 bases are TGTGCCAGCAGCTCTCGGGACCGAAGCTCTGGAAACACCATATATTTT.

The rearrangement joins TRBV7-8 to TRBJ2-1; D perhaps matches TRBD1 (5 bases). Between the trimmed V and J ends, which lost 6 bases and 8 bases, there was a span of 20 bases. From germline, CDR1 is SGHVS and CDR2 FQNEAQ. The CDR3 loop spans 15 amino acids. The CDR3 sequence is CASSLGALRGYEQFF. The CDR3 DNA reads TGTGCCAGCAGTCTTGGTGCTTTAAGGGGCTATGAGCAGTTCTTC.

The V and J genes are TRBV2 and TRBJ1-2; D possibly corresponds to TRBD1 (6 bases). Germline CDR1 SNHLY, CDR2 FYNNEI. V was trimmed by 2 bases and J by 5 bases, leaving 18 bases between them. The CDR3 sequence is 16 residues long. The CDR3 reads CASSEQGRRKGYGYTF. The DNA for the CDR3 is TGTGCCAGCAGTGAACAGGGGCGACGGAAGGGTTATGGCTACACCTTC. Supplemented by reference TRBV2 and TRBJ1-2, the full variable domain reads EPEVTQTPSHQVTQMGQEVILRCVPISNHLYFYWYRQILGQKVEFLVSFYNNEISEKSEIFDDQFSVERPDGSNFTLKIRSTKLEDSAMYFCASSEQGRRKGYGYTFGSGTRLTVV.

The rearrangement uses TRBV4-1 and TRBJ2-3, with D perhaps assigned TRBD1 or TRBD2 (5 bases each). This CDR3 spans 16 amino acids. Germline V lookup: CDR1 MGHRA, CDR2 YSYEKL. V dropped 7 bases and J dropped 0 bases, with 17 bases sitting between them. The CDR3 here is CASNRLGGQSTDTQYF. DNA for the CDR3: TGCGCCAGCAACCGTCTTGGGGGTCAAAGCACAGATACGCAGTATTTT.

This clonotype was counted a few times. This chain joins TRBV29-1 and TRBJ1-1; the D gene is possibly TRBD1 (5 bases). The CDR3 has 15 amino acids. Trimming shortened V by 7 bases and J by 1 base, and 19 bases separated the two germline ends. The germline V gene has CDR1 SQVTM and CDR2 ANQGSEA. CDR3 sequence: CSAEGLTRGNTEAFF. The CDR3 DNA reads TGCAGCGCCGAGGGGCTTACCCGGGGGAACACTGAAGCTTTCTTT.

The gene calls are TRBV7-9 and TRBJ1-5; D call uncertain. CDR1 is SEHNR and CDR2 is FQNEAQ in the germline V gene (reference sequence). The CDR3 totals 11 residues. Trimming took 5 bases from V and 5 from J, leaving 4 bases between them. The CDR3 region is CASSHDQPQHF. Written as DNA, the CDR3 is TGTGCCAGCAGCCACGATCAGCCCCAGCATTTT.

This clonotype was found many times. This chain connects TRBV12-3 or TRBV12-4 to TRBJ1-2; 9 bases are shared with TRBD1. V shed 6 bases, J shed 4 bases, and the junction held 3 bases outside the gene matches. This CDR3 spans 13 amino acids. The CDR3 reads CASSGTGSYGYTF. CDR3 nucleotides: TGTGCCAGCAGCGGGACAGGGAGCTATGGCTACACCTTC.

In this sample, this clonotype turned up many times. This chain connects TRBV12-3 or TRBV12-4 to TRBJ1-2; D remains ambiguous. Trimming shortened V by 7 bases and J by 0 bases, and 18 bases separated the two germline ends. This CDR3 contains 16 residues. DNA for the CDR3: TGTGCCAGCACCTTGGCCCATTTGACACCTAACTATGGCTACACCTTC. Its translation: CASTLAHLTPNYGYTF.

Comment on this clonotype: The CDR3 does not end in the conserved phenylalanine or tryptophan, so this is likely a read error. This chain uses TRBV7-9 with TRBJ2-1, with 11 bases identical to TRBD2. Germline V gene sequence: CDR1 SEHNR, CDR2 FQNEAQ (reference sequence). V trimming: 1 base; J trimming: 6 bases; junction bases outside the gene matches: 5. The CDR3 totals 16 residues. The CDR3 nucleotides read TGTGCCAGCAGCTTAGGGTCTAGCGGGAGGAGCAATGAGCAGTTCCTC. As protein: CASSLGSSGRSNEQFL.

This clonotype was observed many times. The chain joins TRBV9 to TRBJ1-1, with 12 nucleotides matching TRBD1. V lost 3 bases and J lost 3; bases outside the gene matches: 6. This CDR3 has 16 amino acids. CDR1 and CDR2 (germline): SGDLS, YYNGEE. This CDR3 is CASSAGTGGLDTEAFF. DNA for the CDR3: TGTGCCAGCAGCGCCGGGACAGGGGGCTTGGACACTGAAGCTTTCTTT.